This entry lists 27 T cell receptor beta chains sequenced from one sample in a study of technical replicates of blood from several donors (dated by TCRdb to about 2017). The library relied on the immunoSEQ multiplex PCR assay. TCRdb re-hosts the immuneACCESS table, in-frame sequences only. Its copies lack some clones; in the studies checked, an unresolved V gene accounts for under half of them, and the cause for the rest is not known. Within this sample are about 90,000 clones, with about nine tenths of them counted one time only. About 0.24% of the sample belongs to the ten largest clones. The sample was T cells isolated from PBMCs. The receptors were gathered from a human donor in good health.

This clone appeared a single time. The V gene is TRBV5-1, the J gene TRBJ2-3; TRBD2 agrees at 11 bases. The ends lost 0 bases at V and 4 bases at J; junction bases unmatched: 4. The V gene's germline CDR1 is SGHRS and CDR2 YFSETQ. The CDR3 is 16 residues long. CDR3 protein: CASSLDRTSGPDTQYF. The CDR3 coding sequence is TGCGCCAGCAGCTTGGACCGGACTAGCGGGCCAGATACGCAGTATTTT.

The rearrangement joins TRBV19 to TRBJ2-3; 8 positions agree with TRBD1. Germline loops: CDR1 LNHDA, CDR2 SQIVND (reference sequence). Trimming removed 1 base from V and 4 bases from J; junction bases left unmatched: 7. The CDR3 runs to 16 residues. The CDR3 reads CASSIGTGIGADTQYF. The CDR3 coding sequence is TGTGCCAGTAGTATAGGGACAGGGATTGGTGCAGATACGCAGTATTTT.

This chain uses TRBV11-2 with TRBJ1-2, with 8 bases matching TRBD1. V was clipped by 5 bases and J by 6 bases; unmatched bases: 8. CDR3 size: 14 residues. From germline, CDR1 is SGHAT and CDR2 FQNNGV. DNA for the CDR3: TGTGCCAGCAGCAAACGGACAGGGTCGGATGGCTACACCTTC. Its protein product is CASSKRTGSDGYTF.

This clone came up once. The gene calls are TRBV4-2 and TRBJ2-7; a possible D gene is TRBD2 (5 bases). CDR3 length: 13 amino acids. The V and J ends lost 3 bases and 5 bases respectively, with 11 bases between them. Germline lookup yields CDR1 LGHNA and CDR2 YNFKEQ. In DNA form, the CDR3 reads TGTGCCAGCAGCCATGAGGGCCTCCACGAGCAGTACTTC. It codes for CASSHEGLHEQYF.

The J gene is TRBJ1-6, the V gene TRBV19, with 7 bases lining up with TRBD1. Germline CDR1 reads LNHDA; CDR2 reads SQIVND (reference sequence). The V and J ends lost 3 bases and 4 bases, in that order; junction bases with no gene match: 3. This CDR3 has 15 residues. The CDR3, as DNA: TGTGCCAGTAGTATTCCGGGACAGTATAATTCACCCCTCCACTTT. As protein: CASSIPGQYNSPLHF.

The V and J genes are TRBV5-6 and TRBJ1-3, with TRBD1 matching over 9 bases. The V segment lost 4 bases and the J segment 4 bases; nucleotides outside the gene matches: 12. The CDR3 covers 17 residues. Germline loops: CDR1 SGHDT, CDR2 YYEEEE. CDR3 sequence reads: CASSATEQGAAGNTIYF. DNA of the CDR3: TGTGCCAGCAGCGCAACCGAACAGGGGGCGGCAGGAAACACCATATATTTT.

V and J are TRBV7-9 and TRBJ1-5; D is ambiguous. Germline CDR1 and CDR2: SEHNR and FQNEAQ (reference sequence). The ends were cut back, 5 bases at V and 4 bases at J, with 9 bases in the middle. This CDR3 contains 13 residues. CDR3 residues: CASSPRSNQPQHF. CDR3 in DNA: TGTGCCAGCAGCCCCCGTTCTAATCAGCCCCAGCATTTT.

The chain links TRBV7-8 to TRBJ2-7; TRBD2 agrees at 10 bases. Trimming at V came to 5 bases and at J to 2 bases, leaving 12 bases not matched to a gene. CDR3 length: 17 amino acids. The V gene's germline CDR1 is SGHVS and CDR2 FQNEAQ. CDR3 sequence reads: CASSLVHGTSDTYEQYF. Here the CDR3 DNA reads TGTGCCAGCAGCCTAGTACACGGGACTAGCGACACCTACGAGCAGTACTTC.

Turning to this clone: At one end the junction does not follow the germline gene, possibly because of a read error. The chain has TRBV6-1 and TRBJ2-2, with D unresolved. There are 16 residues in the CDR3. CDR1 and CDR2 from the germline V gene are MNHNS and SASEGT. In DNA form, the CDR3 reads TGTGCCAGCAGTGAAAGGAGTAGCATTAACACCTGGGAGCTGTTTTTT. Its translation: CASSERSSINTWELFF.

The V and J genes are TRBV4-1 and TRBJ1-1; D unresolved. Germline loops: CDR1 MGHRA, CDR2 YSYEKL. V dropped 1 base and J dropped 5 bases, with 5 bases sitting between them. This CDR3 is built from 12 residues. The CDR3 loop is CASSQVKTEAFF. The CDR3 DNA reads as TGCGCCAGCAGCCAAGTCAAAACTGAAGCTTTCTTT.

The rearrangement joins TRBV19 to TRBJ2-7; D gene ambiguous. The V end was cut by 3 bases, the J end by 6 bases, with 12 bases between. This CDR3 has 13 amino acids. Germline assignment: CDR1 LNHDA and CDR2 SQIVND (reference sequence). The CDR3 DNA is TGTGCCAGTAGTATTGCGCTCCGTGGCGAGCAGTACTTC. It encodes CASSIALRGEQYF.

The J gene is TRBJ2-7, the V gene TRBV19, with TRBD1 identical over 8 bases. The CDR3 is 15 residues long. The ends lost 5 bases at V and 2 bases at J; junction bases unmatched: 8. Germline V gene lookup returns CDR1 LNHDA and CDR2 SQIVND (reference sequence). CDR3 region: CASSSGTGPAYEQYF. The CDR3 nucleotides read TGTGCCAGTAGTTCCGGGACAGGACCGGCCTACGAGCAGTACTTC.

CDR3 DNA: TGTGCCAGCAGTTTAGAGGGGGTGAATCAGCCCCAGCATTTT. Translation: CASSLEGVNQPQHF. The gene calls are TRBV27 and TRBJ1-5, with D possibly matching TRBD1 (6 bases). Trimming pared 2 bases from V and 4 bases from J, leaving 9 bases between. The CDR3 totals 14 residues. Germline V gene sequence: CDR1 MNHEY, CDR2 SMNVEV (reference sequence).

The V call is TRBV9, the J call TRBJ2-1; 7 nucleotides agree with TRBD2. The germline V gene encodes CDR1 SGDLS and CDR2 YYNGEE. V shed 4 bases and J 7 bases; nucleotides not matched to a gene: 14. The CDR3 is 16 residues long. The CDR3 region is CASSSIGAGVSNEQFF. In DNA, the CDR3 is TGTGCCAGCAGCTCCATTGGCGCGGGAGTTTCAAATGAGCAGTTCTTC. The variable domain in full, with the rest retrieved from reference TRBV9 and TRBJ2-1, is DSGVTQTPKHLITATGQRVTLRCSPRSGDLSVYWYQQSLDQGLQFLIQYYNGEERAKGNILERFSAQQFPDLHSELNLSSLELGDSALYFCASSSIGAGVSNEQFFGPGTRLTVL.

The chain couples TRBV7-6 to TRBJ2-7, with TRBD2 matching 9 bases. V was clipped by 4 bases and J by 1 base; unmatched bases: 14. The CDR3 covers 18 residues. Germline CDR1 reads SGHVS; CDR2 reads FNYEAQ. The CDR3 region is CASSSHSITSGLSYEQYF. CDR3 coding DNA: TGTGCCAGCAGCTCACACTCTATTACTAGCGGGTTATCCTACGAGCAGTACTTC.

This clone was seen more than once but under ten times. The chain joins TRBV6-1 to TRBJ1-1; 9 bases fit TRBD1. The V segment lost 10 bases and the J segment 5 bases; nucleotides outside the gene matches: 8. Per germline, CDR1 MNHNS and CDR2 SASEGT. The CDR3 consists of 13 residues. CDR3 nucleotides: TGTGCCACCAGGGACAGGGAATGGACTGAAGCTTTCTTT. This sequence encodes CATRDREWTEAFF.

V and J are TRBV9 and TRBJ1-5; 8 positions agree with TRBD1. The CDR3 covers 15 residues. V was pared by 0 bases and J by 5 bases, with 4 bases of the junction left unmatched. Germline assignment: CDR1 SGDLS and CDR2 YYNGEE. CDR3 amino acids: CASSVAPTGDQPQHF. Here the CDR3 DNA reads TGTGCCAGCAGCGTAGCTCCGACAGGGGATCAGCCCCAGCATTTT.

This chain joins TRBV11-2 and TRBJ1-6; TRBD1 is a possible D gene (6 bases). Germline loops: CDR1 SGHAT, CDR2 FQNNGV. The V end lost 6 bases, the J end lost 2 bases, and 8 bases lay between the germline ends. This CDR3 spans 14 amino acids. For the CDR3, the DNA is TGTGCCAGCAGACAGGGCCCCTATAATTCACCCCTCCACTTT. It is translated as CASRQGPYNSPLHF.

The chain joins TRBV1 to TRBJ2-4; the tabulated D call, TRBD1, remains unverified against the DNA. TRBV1 is shown as a pseudogene. The CDR3 runs to 22 residues. The CDR3: CTSSQEWGRLAARGQTKNIQYF. The CDR3, as DNA: TGCACCAGCAGCCAAGAATGGGGGCGCCTAGCCGCCCGTGGCCAAACCAAAAACATTCAGTACTTC.

In nucleotides, the CDR3 is TGTGCCAGCAGCTTAGCGAGGGGGCGCACTGAAGCTTTCTTT. Protein product: CASSLARGRTEAFF. This chain connects TRBV7-6 to TRBJ1-1, with TRBD1 matching over 7 bases. Germline V gene lookup returns CDR1 SGHVS and CDR2 FNYEAQ. CDR3 length equals 14 residues. V dropped 0 bases and J dropped 4; count of bases not matched to a gene: 2. Based on the CDR3 plus reference TRBV7-6 and TRBJ1-1, the full variable domain is GAGVSQSPRYKVTKRGQDVALRCDPISGHVSLYWYRQALGQGPEFLTYFNYEAQQDKSGLPNDRFSAERPEGSISTLTIQRTEQRDSAMYRCASSLARGRTEAFFGQGTRLTVV.

As concerns this clone: One end of the junction varies from germline; a read error may be responsible. The chain couples TRBV7-7 to TRBJ2-1; TRBD2 aligns across 13 bases. Germline V gene data show CDR1 as SSHAT and CDR2 as FNYEAQ (reference sequence). This CDR3 contains 17 residues. Here the CDR3 reads CASSPQLAGGPYNEQFF. The CDR3 DNA reads as TGTGCTAGCAGCCCGCAACTAGCGGGGGGGCCTTACAATGAGCAGTTCTTC.

The chain is built from TRBV28 and TRBJ2-2; tentative D call: TRBD2 (5 bases). The germline CDR1 and CDR2 sequences are MDHEN and SYDVKM. V was pared by 1 base and J by 2 bases, with 8 bases between. CDR3 length equals 15 residues. CDR3 nucleotide sequence: TGTGCCAGCAGTTTATTTCCGGGAAACACCGGGGAGCTGTTTTTT. Translated, it gives CASSLFPGNTGELFF.

The V and J genes are TRBV5-1 and TRBJ2-1, with a weak D call TRBD2 (6 bases). This CDR3 is 15 amino acids long. Between the trimmed V and J ends, which lost 0 bases and 2 bases, there was a span of 9 bases. Germline CDR1 SGHRS, CDR2 YFSETQ. The CDR3 is CASSLGRDPYNEQFF. The CDR3 bases are TGCGCCAGCAGCTTGGGGCGGGATCCCTACAATGAGCAGTTCTTC.

The chain couples TRBV19 to TRBJ1-1, with a possible D match to TRBD1 (6 bases). V was cut by 7 bases and J by 1 base, with 7 bases left in between. This CDR3 contains 12 residues. Germline-derived CDR1 and CDR2 are LNHDA and SQIVND (reference sequence). This CDR3 reads CASTGENTEAFF. Here the CDR3 DNA reads TGTGCCAGTACAGGGGAGAACACTGAAGCTTTCTTT. The entire variable domain, with the rest obtained from reference TRBV19 and TRBJ1-1, is as follows: DGGITQSPKYLFRKEGQNVTLSCEQNLNHDAMYWYRQDPGQGLRLIYYSQIVNDFQKGDIAEGYSVSREKKESFPLTVTSAQKNPTAFYLCASTGENTEAFFGQGTRLTVV.

The chain carries TRBV10-3 and TRBJ2-1; 10 bases align to TRBD2. Germline CDR1 reads ENHRY; CDR2 reads SYGVKD. This CDR3 has 15 amino acids. V dropped 2 bases and J dropped 8; count of bases not matched to a gene: 6. The CDR3 spells CAISERTSGEHEQFF. DNA of the CDR3: TGTGCCATCAGTGAGAGGACTAGCGGAGAACATGAGCAGTTCTTC.

The genes are TRBV15 and TRBJ1-5, with 7 bases aligning to TRBD1. V dropped 1 base and J dropped 0; count of bases not matched to a gene: 12. The CDR3 length is 19 residues. Germline V gene data show CDR1 as LNHNV and CDR2 as YYDKDF (reference sequence). Here the CDR3 DNA reads TGTGCCACCAGCAGAGTGGGGGACAGCAGCAGAATTAGCAATCAGCCCCAGCATTTT. As protein: CATSRVGDSSRISNQPQHF.

V is TRBV5-4 and J is TRBJ2-2; D gene ambiguous. The CDR3 totals 14 residues. In germline, CDR1 is SGHNT, CDR2 YYREEE (reference sequence). Trimming removed 4 bases from V and 7 bases from J, with 14 bases in between. The CDR3 DNA sequence: TGTGCCAGCAGCACGTGGGCAATCTTCGGGGAGCTGTTTTTT. As protein: CASSTWAIFGELFF.